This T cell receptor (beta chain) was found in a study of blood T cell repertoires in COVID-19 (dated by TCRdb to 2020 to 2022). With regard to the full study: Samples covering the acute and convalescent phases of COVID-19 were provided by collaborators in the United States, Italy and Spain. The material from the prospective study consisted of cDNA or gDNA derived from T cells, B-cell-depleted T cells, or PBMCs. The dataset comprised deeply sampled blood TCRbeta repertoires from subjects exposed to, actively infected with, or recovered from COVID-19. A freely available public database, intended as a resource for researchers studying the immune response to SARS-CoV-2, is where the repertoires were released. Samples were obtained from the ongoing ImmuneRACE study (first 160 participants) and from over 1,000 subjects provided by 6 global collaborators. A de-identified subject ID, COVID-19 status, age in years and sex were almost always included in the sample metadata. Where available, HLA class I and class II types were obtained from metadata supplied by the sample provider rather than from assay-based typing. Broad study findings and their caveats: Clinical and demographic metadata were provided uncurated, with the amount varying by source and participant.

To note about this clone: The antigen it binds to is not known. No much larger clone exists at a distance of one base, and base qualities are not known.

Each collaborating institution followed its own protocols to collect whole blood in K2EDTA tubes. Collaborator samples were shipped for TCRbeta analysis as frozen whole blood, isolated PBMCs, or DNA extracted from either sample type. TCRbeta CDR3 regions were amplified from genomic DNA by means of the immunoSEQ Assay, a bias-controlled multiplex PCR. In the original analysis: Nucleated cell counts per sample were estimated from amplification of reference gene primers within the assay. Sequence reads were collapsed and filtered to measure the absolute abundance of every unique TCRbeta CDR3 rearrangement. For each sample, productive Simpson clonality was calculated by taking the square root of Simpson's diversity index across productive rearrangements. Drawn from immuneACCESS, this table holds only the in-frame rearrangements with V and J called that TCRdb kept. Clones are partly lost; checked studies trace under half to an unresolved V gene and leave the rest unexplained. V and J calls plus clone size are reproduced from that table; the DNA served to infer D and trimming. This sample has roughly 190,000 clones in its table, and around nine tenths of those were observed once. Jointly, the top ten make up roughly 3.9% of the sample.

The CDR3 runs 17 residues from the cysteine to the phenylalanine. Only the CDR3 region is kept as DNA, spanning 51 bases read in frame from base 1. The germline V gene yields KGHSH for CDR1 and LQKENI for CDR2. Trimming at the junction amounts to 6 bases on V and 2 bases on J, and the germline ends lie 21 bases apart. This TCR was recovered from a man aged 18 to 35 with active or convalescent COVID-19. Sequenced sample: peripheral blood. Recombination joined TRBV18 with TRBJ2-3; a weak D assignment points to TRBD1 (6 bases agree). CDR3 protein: CASSRLIADSYTDTQYF. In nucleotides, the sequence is TGTGCCAGCTCTCGTCTTATCGCGGACAGCTACACAGATACGCAGTATTTT.